This record concerns one T cell receptor (beta chain) sequence. No antigen is known for it. The source of the sample is a study of Tregs in tolerant kidney transplant recipients. Study summary: After 5 to 7 days with irradiated graft donor PBMCs, CFSE-labeled recipient PBMCs were FACS-sorted.

Study-wide results and caveats: The most relevant donor-specific Treg TCRbeta repertoire apparently came from expansion with activated donor B cells. Few patients were studied, so findings need validation in larger groups.

TCRdb's copy holds only in-frame clones and misses some; the assay was immunoSEQ multiplex PCR. Among approximately 8,600 clones listed, more than 40% were seen once. The J segment lost 5 bases and the V segment lost 4 bases, leaving 7 bases of the junction unmatched. This CDR3 has 17 residues. Germline lookup yields CDR1 LGHNA and CDR2 YSLEER. The TCR was taken from a human donor in good health. V is TRBV4-3 and J is TRBJ2-2, with 13 bases that match TRBD2. The specimen sequenced was CD4+ T cells from blood cultured with allogeneic cells. Here the CDR3 reads CASSRTSGGAWTGELFF. DNA for the CDR3: TGCGCCAGCAGCCGCACTAGCGGGGGGGCGTGGACCGGGGAGCTGTTTTTT.